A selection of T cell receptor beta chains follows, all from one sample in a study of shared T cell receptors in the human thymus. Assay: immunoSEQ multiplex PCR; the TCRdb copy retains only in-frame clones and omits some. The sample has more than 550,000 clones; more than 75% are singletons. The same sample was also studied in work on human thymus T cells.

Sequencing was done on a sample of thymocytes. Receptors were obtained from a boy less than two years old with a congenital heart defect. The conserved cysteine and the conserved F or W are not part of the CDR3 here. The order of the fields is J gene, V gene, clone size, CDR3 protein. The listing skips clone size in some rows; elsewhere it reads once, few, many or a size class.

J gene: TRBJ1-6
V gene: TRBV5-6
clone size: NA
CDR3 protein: ASSFGFTGVLLDSPLH

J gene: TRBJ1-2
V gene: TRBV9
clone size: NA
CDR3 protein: ASSSEGGGQGPWCVGYT

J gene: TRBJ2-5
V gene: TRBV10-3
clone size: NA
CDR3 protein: AISGTSQQETQY

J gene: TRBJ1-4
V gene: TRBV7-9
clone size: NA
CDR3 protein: ASSPRPQGKVANEKLF

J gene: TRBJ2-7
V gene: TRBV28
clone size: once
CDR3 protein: ASSGQGRYEQY

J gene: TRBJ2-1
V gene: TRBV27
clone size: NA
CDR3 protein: ASSFNRVNEQF

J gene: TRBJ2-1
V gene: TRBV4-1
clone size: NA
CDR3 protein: ASSQGTSGFYNEQF

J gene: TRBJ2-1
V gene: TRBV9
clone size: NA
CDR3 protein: ASSLAPNSYNEQF

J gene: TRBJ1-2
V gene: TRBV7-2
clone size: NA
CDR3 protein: ASSGGDRADYT

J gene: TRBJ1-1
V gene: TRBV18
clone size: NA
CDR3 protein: ASSPDRDSSNTEAF

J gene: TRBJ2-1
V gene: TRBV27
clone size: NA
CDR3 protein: ASSFGTSAHNEQF

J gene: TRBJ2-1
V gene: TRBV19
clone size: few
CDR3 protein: ASRGTVPAHYNEQF

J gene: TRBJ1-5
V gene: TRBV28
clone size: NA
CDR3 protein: ASQVGSLQPQH

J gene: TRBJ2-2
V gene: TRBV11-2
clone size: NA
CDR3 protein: AAGSNTGELF

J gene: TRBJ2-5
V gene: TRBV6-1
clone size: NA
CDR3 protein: ASSGGLAEQETQY

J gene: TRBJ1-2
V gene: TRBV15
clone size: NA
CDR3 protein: ATSNRDRESYGYT

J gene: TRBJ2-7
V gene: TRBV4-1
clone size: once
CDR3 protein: ASSQRLTSGSDEQY

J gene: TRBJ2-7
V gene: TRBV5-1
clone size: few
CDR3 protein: ASSPSGNSYEQY

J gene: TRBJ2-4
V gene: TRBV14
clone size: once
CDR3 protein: ASSQVASVQY

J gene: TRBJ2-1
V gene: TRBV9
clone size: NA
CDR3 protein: ASSASGTRYEQF

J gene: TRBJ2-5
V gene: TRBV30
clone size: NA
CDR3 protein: AWSILLGGAPQKETQY

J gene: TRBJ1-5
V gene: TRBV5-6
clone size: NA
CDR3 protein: ASSSAGENQPQH

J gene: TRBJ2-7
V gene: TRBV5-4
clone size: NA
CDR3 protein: ASSLWGERPYEQY

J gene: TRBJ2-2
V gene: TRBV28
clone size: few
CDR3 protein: ASSLTPTSGRSTGELF

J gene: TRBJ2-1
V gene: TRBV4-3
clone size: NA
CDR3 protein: ASSQEGGVDGYNEQF

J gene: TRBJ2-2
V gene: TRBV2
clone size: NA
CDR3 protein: ASSFTGPLAGELF

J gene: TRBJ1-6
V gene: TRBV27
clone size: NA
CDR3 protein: ASSQPGTGGGNSPLH

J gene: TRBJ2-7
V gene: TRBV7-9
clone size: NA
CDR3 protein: ASSLTGNYEQY

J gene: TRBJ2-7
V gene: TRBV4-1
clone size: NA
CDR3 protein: ASSQGGTYEQY

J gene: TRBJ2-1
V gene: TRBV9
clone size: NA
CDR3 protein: ASSVVDRAYNEQF

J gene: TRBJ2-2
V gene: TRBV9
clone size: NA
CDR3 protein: ASSVGTSGGAGTGELF

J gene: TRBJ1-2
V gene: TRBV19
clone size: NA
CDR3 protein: ASLGWQGGYT

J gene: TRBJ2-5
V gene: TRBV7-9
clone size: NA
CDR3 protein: ASSLPSPRAYQETQY

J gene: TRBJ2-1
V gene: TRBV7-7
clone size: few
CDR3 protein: ASSPDSPGNEQF

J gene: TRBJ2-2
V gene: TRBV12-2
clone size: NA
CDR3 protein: ASRLVLAGRPGELF

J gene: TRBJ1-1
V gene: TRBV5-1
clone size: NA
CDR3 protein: ASSWETGEGNTEAF

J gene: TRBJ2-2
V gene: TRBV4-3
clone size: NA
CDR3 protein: ASSQDLTGGLNTGELF

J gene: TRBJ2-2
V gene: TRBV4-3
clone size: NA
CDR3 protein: ASSQGLAGPPSTGELF

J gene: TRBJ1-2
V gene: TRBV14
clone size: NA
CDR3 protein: ASSPSGTGIRGYT

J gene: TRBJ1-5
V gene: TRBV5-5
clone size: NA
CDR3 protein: ASSPLRTGSNQPQH

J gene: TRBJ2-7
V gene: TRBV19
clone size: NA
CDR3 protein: ASSSGLLYEQY

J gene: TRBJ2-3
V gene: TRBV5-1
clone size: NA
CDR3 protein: ASSFAGIGGTDTQY

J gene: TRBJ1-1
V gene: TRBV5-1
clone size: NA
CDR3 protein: ASSANTTGDSTEAF

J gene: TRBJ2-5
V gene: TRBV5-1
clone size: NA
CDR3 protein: ASSFRDRQETQY

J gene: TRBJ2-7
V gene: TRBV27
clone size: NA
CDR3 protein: ASSSTSGSDEQY

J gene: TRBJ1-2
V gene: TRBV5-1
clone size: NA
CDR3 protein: ASSFGPTSYGYT

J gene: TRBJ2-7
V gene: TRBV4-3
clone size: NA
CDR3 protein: ASSQQGNPYEQY

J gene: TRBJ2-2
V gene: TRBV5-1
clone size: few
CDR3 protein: ASSPKTGENTGELF

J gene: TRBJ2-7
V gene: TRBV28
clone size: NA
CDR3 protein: ASSLPLQGAIEQY

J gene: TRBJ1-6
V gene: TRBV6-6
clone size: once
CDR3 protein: ASSFGQANSPLH

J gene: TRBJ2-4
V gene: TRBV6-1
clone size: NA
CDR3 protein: ASREGGFGNIQY

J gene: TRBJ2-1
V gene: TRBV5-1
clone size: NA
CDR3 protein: ASSASGGPSSYNEQF